Presented here are 13 T cell receptor beta chains from one specimen sequenced in a study of cytomegalovirus exposure and HLA in healthy donors. The PCR employed 60 Vbeta primers together with 13 Jbeta primers. Only in-frame clones appear in the TCRdb table, and some are missing; sequencing was by immunoSEQ multiplex PCR. Here the sample spans tens of thousands of clones, about 77% being singletons. The material sequenced was PBMCs. Receptors originate from a male donor in good health and CMV-seropositive.

The chain employs TRBV5-6 and TRBJ2-5, with D maybe TRBD1 (5 bases). The CDR3 runs to 13 residues. Trimming removed 7 bases at V and 1 base at J, with 11 bases between. Germline V CDR1 and CDR2: SGHDT, YYEEEE. This CDR3 is CASQTATQETQYF. In DNA, the CDR3 is TGTGCCAGCCAGACAGCTACCCAAGAGACCCAGTACTTC.

The chain employs TRBV5-1 and TRBJ1-3, with a possible D match to TRBD1 (6 bases). Trimming removed 1 base at V and 2 bases at J, with 13 bases between. This CDR3 contains 16 residues. Germline lookup yields CDR1 SGHRS and CDR2 YFSETQ. For the CDR3, the DNA is TGCGCCAGCAGCTTGCAAGGGACACTCCCTGGAAACACCATATATTTT. Amino acid sequence: CASSLQGTLPGNTIYF. The full variable domain, with the rest looked up from reference TRBV5-1 and TRBJ1-3, is KAGVTQTPRYLIKTRGQQVTLSCSPISGHRSVSWYQQTPGQGLQFLFEYFSETQRNKGNFPGRFSGRQFSNSRSEMNVSTLELGDSALYLCASSLQGTLPGNTIYFGEGSWLTVV.

In this sample, this clone turned up once. This chain joins TRBV9 and TRBJ2-5; D gene ambiguous. In germline, CDR1 is SGDLS, CDR2 YYNGEE. The V gene lost 2 bases and the J gene lost 2 bases, with 7 bases spanning the gap. The CDR3 totals 13 residues. CDR3 DNA: TGTGCCAGCAGCGTTATTAGTCAAGAGACCCAGTACTTC. Translation: CASSVISQETQYF.

The chain carries TRBV28 and TRBJ1-1; D possibly corresponds to TRBD1 (6 bases). The V gene's germline CDR1 is MDHEN and CDR2 SYDVKM. V lost 5 bases and J lost 0, with 10 bases in between. This CDR3 has 14 residues. The CDR3, as DNA: TGTGCCAGCAGTCTCTCAGGGGTGAACACTGAAGCTTTCTTT. Amino acid sequence: CASSLSGVNTEAFF.

The chain links TRBV19 to TRBJ2-1; D is possibly TRBD2 (5 bases). Germline lookup yields CDR1 LNHDA and CDR2 SQIVND (reference sequence). V was clipped by 6 bases and J by 0 bases, with 9 bases between them. This CDR3 region has 14 residues. The DNA for the CDR3 is TGTGCCAGTAGGGCTAGCAGCTCCTACAATGAGCAGTTCTTC. Residues: CASRASSSYNEQFF.

The V call is TRBV5-1, the J call TRBJ2-1, with TRBD2 identical over 15 bases. CDR1 is SGHRS, CDR2 YFSETQ, per germline. This CDR3 contains 20 residues. V gave up 0 bases and J gave up 0 bases; unmatched junction bases: 7. The CDR3 nucleotides are TGCGCCAGCAGCTTGGGAAGGGGACTAGCGGGAGGAAGCTCCTACAATGAGCAGTTCTTC. Its translation: CASSLGRGLAGGSSYNEQFF.

The rearrangement links TRBV4-1 to TRBJ2-5; D unclear. V lost 1 base to trimming and J lost 4 bases, with 10 bases between them. The germline gives CDR1 MGHRA, CDR2 YSYEKL. CDR3 length: 14 residues. The DNA for the CDR3 is TGCGCCAGCAGCCAAGTTGTGGTACTAGAGACCCAGTACTTC. This codes for CASSQVVVLETQYF.

The V and J genes are TRBV2 and TRBJ2-7; 8 bases are a match to TRBD1. The V gene end was trimmed by 6 bases and the J gene end by 5 bases; junction bases not matched to a gene: 9. The length of the CDR3 is 14 residues. Germline-derived CDR1 and CDR2 are SNHLY and FYNNEI. CDR3 in amino acids: CASRWTGLLNEQYF. The CDR3 DNA reads TGTGCCAGCAGATGGACAGGGCTCTTAAACGAGCAGTACTTC.

The chain links TRBV5-8 to TRBJ2-3; 7 positions match TRBD1. The V and J ends lost 0 bases and 2 bases, in that order; junction bases with no gene match: 3. Germline values: CDR1 SGHTS, CDR2 YDEGEE. The CDR3 extends over 15 amino acids. CDR3 residues: CASSLGQGFTDTQYF. The CDR3 nucleotides are TGTGCCAGCAGCTTGGGACAGGGATTCACAGATACGCAGTATTTT. Complete variable domain (other parts from reference TRBV5-8 and TRBJ2-3): EAGVTQSPTHLIKTRGQQATLRCSPISGHTSVYWYQQALGLGLQFLLWYDEGEERNRGNFPPRFSGRQFPNYSSELNVNALELEDSALYLCASSLGQGFTDTQYFGPGTRLTVL.

The chain recombines TRBV5-1 with TRBJ2-7; 12 bases are a match to TRBD2. CDR3 length equals 15 residues. Germline CDR1 is SGHRS and CDR2 is YFSETQ. The V segment lost 6 bases and the J segment 5 bases; nucleotides outside the gene matches: 9. This CDR3 reads CASTLGTSGSNEQYF. The DNA for the CDR3 is TGCGCCAGCACCCTCGGGACTAGCGGGTCAAACGAGCAGTACTTC.

The rearrangement uses TRBV28 and TRBJ1-2, with D unclear. CDR1 is MDHEN, CDR2 SYDVKM, per germline. With 6 bases removed from V and 8 bases from J, the gap between germline ends came to 7 bases. This CDR3 region has 10 residues. CDR3 DNA: TGTGCCAGCAGGTCGAGCGGCTACACCTTC. This codes for CASRSSGYTF.

This clone was counted a few times. The conserved final phenylalanine or tryptophan is absent from the CDR3, which likely points to a read error. The rearrangement joins TRBV27 to TRBJ1-1; 11 nucleotides agree with TRBD1. From germline, CDR1 is MNHEY and CDR2 SMNVEV (reference sequence). V lost 5 bases, J lost 4 bases, and 15 bases stayed unmatched. The CDR3 loop spans 18 amino acids. CDR3 protein: CASSTGTGGPIWGTEAFL. CDR3 DNA sequence: TGTGCCAGCAGTACCGGGACAGGGGGTCCTATCTGGGGCACTGAAGCTTTCTTG.

The chain couples TRBV5-1 to TRBJ2-2; 12 nucleotides agree with TRBD1. Germline CDR1 and CDR2: SGHRS and YFSETQ. The CDR3 sequence is 15 residues long. The trim removed 3 bases at V and 6 bases at J, leaving 3 bases unmatched. CDR3 nucleotide sequence: TGCGCCAGCAGCTCCGGGACAGGGGGCTCCGGGGAGCTGTTTTTT. This translates into CASSSGTGGSGELFF.